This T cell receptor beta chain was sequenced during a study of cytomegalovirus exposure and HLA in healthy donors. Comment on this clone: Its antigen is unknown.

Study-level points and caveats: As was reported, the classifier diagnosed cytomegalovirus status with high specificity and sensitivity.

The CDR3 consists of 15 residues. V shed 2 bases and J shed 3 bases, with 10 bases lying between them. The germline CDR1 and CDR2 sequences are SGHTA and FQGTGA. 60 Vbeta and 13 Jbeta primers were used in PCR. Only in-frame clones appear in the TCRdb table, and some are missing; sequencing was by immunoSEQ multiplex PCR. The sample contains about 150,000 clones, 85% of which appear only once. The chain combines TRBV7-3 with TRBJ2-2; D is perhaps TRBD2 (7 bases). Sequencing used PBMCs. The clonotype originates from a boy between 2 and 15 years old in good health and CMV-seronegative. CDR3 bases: TGTGCCAGCAGCTTATTAGGGGGGGACACCGGGGAGCTGTTTTTT. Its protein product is CASSLLGGDTGELFF.